The next 7 T cell receptor beta chains were all read from a single sample in a study of metastatic and nonmetastatic thyroid tumors. TCRdb re-analyzed the PCR reads using MiXCR. The sample has 4,000 or so clones, about 32% seen once. Among the patients, none had received any treatment before thyroid surgery. The sequencing input was adjacent normal tissue. The receptor set was obtained from a female donor with papillary thyroid cancer or a benign thyroid nodule (not recorded which). Some clones in this sample may be carry-over from other donors' samples.

V usage is TRBV7-9 and J usage is TRBJ2-7; D possibly uses TRBD1 or TRBD2 (5 bases each). Germline V lookup: CDR1 SEHNR, CDR2 FQNEAQ (reference sequence). The CDR3 covers 15 residues. V was pared by 6 bases and J by 4 bases, with 19 bases between. CDR3: CASRGETPFSYEQYF. The CDR3, as DNA: TGTGCCAGCAGGGGGGAAACCCCCTTCTCTTACGAGCAGTACTTC.

The gene calls are TRBV7-2 and TRBJ1-1, with TRBD1 as a possible D gene (6 bases). The germline V gene encodes CDR1 SGHTA and CDR2 FQGNSA. This CDR3 contains 15 residues. The V gene lost 1 base and the J gene lost 7 bases, with 16 bases spanning the gap. The CDR3 sequence is CASSLGSGLQGEAFF. The CDR3, as DNA: TGTGCCAGCAGCTTAGGATCGGGTTTACAGGGTGAAGCTTTCTTT.

The chain links TRBV9 to TRBJ2-6, with unresolved D. Germline V gene sequence: CDR1 SGDLS, CDR2 YYNGEE. This CDR3 spans 13 amino acids. Trimming removed 5 bases from V and 1 base from J, with 4 bases in between. The CDR3 DNA reads TGTGCCAGCAGTCCATCTGGGGCCAACGTCCTGACTTTC. It specifies CASSPSGANVLTF.

This clone was observed a handful of times. V is TRBV6-6 and J is TRBJ1-2, with D possibly being TRBD1 (6 bases). Germline V gene lookup returns CDR1 MNHNY and CDR2 SVGAGI (reference sequence). The CDR3 spans 16 residues. V dropped 2 bases and J dropped 6 bases, with 19 bases sitting between them. The CDR3 DNA follows: TGTGCCAGCAGTTACACCTCACAGGGAGGGGTGGATGGCTACACCTTC. This codes for CASSYTSQGGVDGYTF.

A few counts support this clone. Here the CDR3 DNA reads TGTGCCAGCAGCTTAGACAGCCAATTAACCTATGGCTACACCTTC. Amino acid sequence: CASSLDSQLTYGYTF. V gene TRBV7-8 combines with J gene TRBJ1-2; D uncertain. The CDR3 has 15 amino acids. Germline V gives CDR1 SGHVS, CDR2 FQNEAQ. V was trimmed by 1 base and J by 4 bases, leaving 13 bases between them.

The chain is built from TRBV11-2 and TRBJ2-1; TRBD1 aligns across 10 bases. V shed 3 bases and J 10 bases; nucleotides not matched to a gene: 9. Germline V CDR1 and CDR2: SGHAT, FQNNGV. This CDR3 region has 15 residues. The chain's CDR3 is CASSLTGGAGGEQFF. In DNA form, the CDR3 reads TGTGCCAGCAGCTTGACAGGGGGCGCTGGGGGGGAGCAGTTCTTC.

The V gene is TRBV7-8, the J gene TRBJ1-5; D unclear. V was clipped by 1 base and J by 1 base, with 11 bases between them. Germline CDR1 is SGHVS and CDR2 is FQNEAQ. The CDR3 is made up of 16 amino acids. As DNA, the CDR3 is TGTGCCAGCAGCTTAGTCCGTTGGCGGAGCAATCAGCCCCAGCATTTT. This codes for CASSLVRWRSNQPQHF.